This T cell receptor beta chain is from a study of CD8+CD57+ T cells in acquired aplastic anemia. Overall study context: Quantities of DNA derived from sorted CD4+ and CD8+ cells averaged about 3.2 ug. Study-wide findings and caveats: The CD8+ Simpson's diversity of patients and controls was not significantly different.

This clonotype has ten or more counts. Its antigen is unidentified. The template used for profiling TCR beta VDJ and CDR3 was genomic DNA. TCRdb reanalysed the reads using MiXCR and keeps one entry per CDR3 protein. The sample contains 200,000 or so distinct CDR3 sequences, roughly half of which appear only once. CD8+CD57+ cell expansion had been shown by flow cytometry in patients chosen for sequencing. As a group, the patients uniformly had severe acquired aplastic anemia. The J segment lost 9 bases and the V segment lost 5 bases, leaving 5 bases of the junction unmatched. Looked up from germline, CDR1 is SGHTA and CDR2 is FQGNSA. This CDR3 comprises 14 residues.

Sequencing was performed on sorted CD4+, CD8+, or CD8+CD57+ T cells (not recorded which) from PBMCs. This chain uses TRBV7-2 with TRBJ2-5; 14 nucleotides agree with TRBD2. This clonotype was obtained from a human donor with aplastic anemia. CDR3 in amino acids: CASSPGLAGVSQYF. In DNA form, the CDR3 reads TGTGCCAGCAGCCCGGGACTAGCGGGAGTGTCCCAGTACTTC.